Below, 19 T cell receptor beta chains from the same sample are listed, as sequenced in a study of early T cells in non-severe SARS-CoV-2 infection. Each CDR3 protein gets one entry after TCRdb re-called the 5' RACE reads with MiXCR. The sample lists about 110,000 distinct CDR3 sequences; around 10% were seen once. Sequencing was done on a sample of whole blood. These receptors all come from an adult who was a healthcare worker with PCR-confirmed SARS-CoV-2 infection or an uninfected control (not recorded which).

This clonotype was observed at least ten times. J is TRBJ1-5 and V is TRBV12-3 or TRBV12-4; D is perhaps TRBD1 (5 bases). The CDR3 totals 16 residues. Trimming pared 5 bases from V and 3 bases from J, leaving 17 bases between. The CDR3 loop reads CASSHPGLGHNQPQHF. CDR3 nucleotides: TGTGCCAGCAGTCACCCAGGGTTGGGGCACAATCAGCCCCAGCATTTT.

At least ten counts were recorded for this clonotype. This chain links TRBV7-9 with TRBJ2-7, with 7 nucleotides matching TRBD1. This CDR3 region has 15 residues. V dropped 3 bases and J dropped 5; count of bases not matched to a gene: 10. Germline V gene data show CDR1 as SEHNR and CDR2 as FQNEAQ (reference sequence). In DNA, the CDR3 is TGTGCCAGCAGCTTGCCACAGGGGTCGGACGACGAGCAGTACTTC. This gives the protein CASSLPQGSDDEQYF.

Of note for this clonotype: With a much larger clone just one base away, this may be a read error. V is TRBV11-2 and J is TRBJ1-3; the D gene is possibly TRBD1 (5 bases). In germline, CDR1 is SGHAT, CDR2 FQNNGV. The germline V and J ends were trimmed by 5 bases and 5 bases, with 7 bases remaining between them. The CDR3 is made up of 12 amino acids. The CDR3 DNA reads TGTGCCAGCAGCCCAGGGAGAAACACCATATATTTT. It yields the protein CASSPGRNTIYF. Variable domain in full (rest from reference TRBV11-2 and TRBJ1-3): EAGVAQSPRYKIIEKRQSVAFWCNPISGHATLYWYQQILGQGPKLLIQFQNNGVVDDSQLPKDRFSAERLKGVDSTLKIQPAKLEDSAVYLCASSPGRNTIYFGEGSWLTVV.

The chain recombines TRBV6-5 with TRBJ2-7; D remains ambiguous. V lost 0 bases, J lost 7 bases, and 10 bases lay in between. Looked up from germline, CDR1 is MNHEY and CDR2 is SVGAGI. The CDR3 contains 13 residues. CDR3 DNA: TGTGCCAGCAGTTACTCCCGGGTGCGGGAGCAGTACTTC. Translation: CASSYSRVREQYF.

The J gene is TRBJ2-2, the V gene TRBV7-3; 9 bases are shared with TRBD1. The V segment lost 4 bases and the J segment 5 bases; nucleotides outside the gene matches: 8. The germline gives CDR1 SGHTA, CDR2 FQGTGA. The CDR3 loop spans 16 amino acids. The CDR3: CASSWKSGQGTGELFF. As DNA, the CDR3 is TGTGCCAGCAGCTGGAAATCGGGACAGGGAACCGGGGAGCTGTTTTTT. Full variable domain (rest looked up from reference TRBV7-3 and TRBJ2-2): GAGVSQTPSNKVTEKGKYVELRCDPISGHTALYWYRQSLGQGPEFLIYFQGTGAADDSGLPNDRFFAVRPEGSVSTLKIQRTERGDSAVYLCASSWKSGQGTGELFFGEGSRLTVL.

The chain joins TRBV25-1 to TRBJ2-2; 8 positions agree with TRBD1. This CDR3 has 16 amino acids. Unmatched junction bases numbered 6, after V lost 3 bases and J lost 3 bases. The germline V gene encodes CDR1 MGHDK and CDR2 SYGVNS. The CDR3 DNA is TGTGCCAGCAGTGATCCCAACAGGGGGGACACCGGGGAGCTGTTTTTT. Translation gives CASSDPNRGDTGELFF.

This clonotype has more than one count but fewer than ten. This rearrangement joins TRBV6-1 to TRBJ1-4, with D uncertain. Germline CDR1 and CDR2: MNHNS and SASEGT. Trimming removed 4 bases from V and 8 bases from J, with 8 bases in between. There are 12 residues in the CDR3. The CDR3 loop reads CASSAGREKLFF. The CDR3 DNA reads TGTGCCAGCAGTGCGGGCAGGGAAAAACTGTTTTTT.

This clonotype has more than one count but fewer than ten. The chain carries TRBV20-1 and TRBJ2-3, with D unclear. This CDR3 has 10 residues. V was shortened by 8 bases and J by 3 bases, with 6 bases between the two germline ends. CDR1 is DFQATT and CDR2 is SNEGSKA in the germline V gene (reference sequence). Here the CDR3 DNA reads TGCAGTATGAAGACAGATACGCAGTATTTT. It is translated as CSMKTDTQYF.

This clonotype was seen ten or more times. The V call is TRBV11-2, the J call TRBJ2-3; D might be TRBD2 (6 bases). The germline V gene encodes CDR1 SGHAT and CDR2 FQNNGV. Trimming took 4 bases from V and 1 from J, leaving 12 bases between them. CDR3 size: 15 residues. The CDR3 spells CASSSGASGTDTQYF. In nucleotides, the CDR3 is TGTGCCAGCAGCTCCGGTGCTAGCGGCACAGATACGCAGTATTTT. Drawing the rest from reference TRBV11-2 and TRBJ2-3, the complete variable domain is EAGVAQSPRYKIIEKRQSVAFWCNPISGHATLYWYQQILGQGPKLLIQFQNNGVVDDSQLPKDRFSAERLKGVDSTLKIQPAKLEDSAVYLCASSSGASGTDTQYFGPGTRLTVL.

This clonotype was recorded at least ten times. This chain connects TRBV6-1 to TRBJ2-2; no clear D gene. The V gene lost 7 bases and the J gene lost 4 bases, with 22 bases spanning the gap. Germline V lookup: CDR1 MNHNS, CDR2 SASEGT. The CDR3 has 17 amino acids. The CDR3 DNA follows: TGTGCCAGCATGAGCCCAGCATGGGTCGCCGGCACCGGGGAGCTGTTTTTT. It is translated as CASMSPAWVAGTGELFF.

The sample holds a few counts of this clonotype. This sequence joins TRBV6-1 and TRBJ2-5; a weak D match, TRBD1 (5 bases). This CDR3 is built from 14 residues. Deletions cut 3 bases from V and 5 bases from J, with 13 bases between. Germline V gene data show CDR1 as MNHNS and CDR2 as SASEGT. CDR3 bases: TGTGCCAGCAGTGATGGTGGACACTCGGAGACCCAGTACTTC. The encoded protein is CASSDGGHSETQYF.

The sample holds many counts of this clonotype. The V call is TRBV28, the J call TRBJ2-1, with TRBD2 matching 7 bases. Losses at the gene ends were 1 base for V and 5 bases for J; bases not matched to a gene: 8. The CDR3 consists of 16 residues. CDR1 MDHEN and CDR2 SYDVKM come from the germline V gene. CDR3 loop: CASSLSGGRIDNEQFF. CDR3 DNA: TGTGCCAGCAGTTTATCGGGCGGGAGAATCGACAATGAGCAGTTCTTC.

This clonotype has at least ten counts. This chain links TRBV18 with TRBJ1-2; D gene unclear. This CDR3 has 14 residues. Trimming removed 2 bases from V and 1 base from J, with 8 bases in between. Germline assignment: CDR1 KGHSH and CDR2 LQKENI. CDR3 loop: CASSPGQLNYGYTF. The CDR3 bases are TGTGCCAGCTCACCAGGGCAACTTAACTATGGCTACACCTTC. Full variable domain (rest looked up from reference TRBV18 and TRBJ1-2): NAGVMQNPRHLVRRRGQEARLRCSPMKGHSHVYWYRQLPEEGLKFMVYLQKENIIDESGMPKERFSAEFPKEGPSILRIQQVVRGDSAAYFCASSPGQLNYGYTFGSGTRLTVV.

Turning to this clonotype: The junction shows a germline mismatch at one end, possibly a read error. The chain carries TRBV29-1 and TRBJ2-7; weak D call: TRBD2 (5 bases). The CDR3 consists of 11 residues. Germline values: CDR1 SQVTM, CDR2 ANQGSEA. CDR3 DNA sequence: TGCAGCGTTATTGCTGACTACGAACAGTACTTC. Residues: CSVIADYEQYF.

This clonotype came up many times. The CDR3 DNA is TGTGCCAGCAGCCCATCGGGAATACTAGGAATAGCCAAAAACATTCAGTACTTC. This encodes CASSPSGILGIAKNIQYF. This chain joins TRBV11-2 and TRBJ2-4, with D tentatively TRBD2 (5 bases). Germline CDR1 reads SGHAT; CDR2 reads FQNNGV. The V and J ends lost 5 bases and 0 bases respectively, with 20 bases between them. CDR3 size: 18 residues.

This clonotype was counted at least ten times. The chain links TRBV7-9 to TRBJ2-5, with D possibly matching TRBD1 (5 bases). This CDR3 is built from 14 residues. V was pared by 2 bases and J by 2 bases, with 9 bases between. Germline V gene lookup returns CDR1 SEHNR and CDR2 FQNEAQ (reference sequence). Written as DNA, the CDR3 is TGTGCCAGCAGCTTAAACAGGAAGCAAGAGACCCAGTACTTC. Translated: CASSLNRKQETQYF.

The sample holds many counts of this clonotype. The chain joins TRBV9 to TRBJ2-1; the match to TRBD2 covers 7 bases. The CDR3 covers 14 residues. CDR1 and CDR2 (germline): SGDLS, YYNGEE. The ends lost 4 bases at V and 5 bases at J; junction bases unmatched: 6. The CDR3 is CASSLESGNNEQFF. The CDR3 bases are TGTGCCAGCAGCCTAGAGAGCGGGAACAATGAGCAGTTCTTC.

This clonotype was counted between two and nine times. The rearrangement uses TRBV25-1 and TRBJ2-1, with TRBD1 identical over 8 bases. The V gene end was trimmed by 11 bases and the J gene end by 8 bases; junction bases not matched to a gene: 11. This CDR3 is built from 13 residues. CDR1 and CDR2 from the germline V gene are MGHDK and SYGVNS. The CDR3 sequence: CACGPTGDDEQFF. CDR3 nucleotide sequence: TGTGCCTGTGGCCCGACAGGGGATGATGAGCAGTTCTTC.

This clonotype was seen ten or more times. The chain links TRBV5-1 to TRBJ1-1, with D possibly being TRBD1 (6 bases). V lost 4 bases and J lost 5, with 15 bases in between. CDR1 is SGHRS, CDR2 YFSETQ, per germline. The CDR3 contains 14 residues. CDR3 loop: CASSPWGQGTEAFF. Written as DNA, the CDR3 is TGCGCCAGCAGCCCCTGGGGGCAGGGTACTGAAGCTTTCTTT.